The text below deals with one T cell receptor (beta chain). The data are from a study of blood T cell repertoires in COVID-19. Study-wide context: Specimens from acute and convalescent COVID-19 originated in the United States, Italy and Spain. The analysed material was cDNA or gDNA that came from T cells, B-cell-depleted T cells, or PBMCs.

How the authors handled the data: Reference gene primer amplification in the assay estimated nucleated cell counts. Only in-frame clones appear in the TCRdb table, and some are missing; sequencing was by immunoSEQ multiplex PCR. V, J and clone size reflect that table, while D and trimming were determined from the DNA. The data hold roughly 340,000 clones, with around nine tenths observed a single time. The material sequenced was peripheral blood. The TCR sequence derives from a woman younger than 30 who had recovered from COVID-19.

In nucleotides, the CDR3 is TGTGCTAGTGGTCAGACCCCCCCGGGAACCTATGGCTACACCTTC. Protein product: CASGQTPPGTYGYTF. The chain employs TRBV12-5 and TRBJ1-2; no definite D call. The V end was cut by 5 bases, the J end by 4 bases, with 17 bases between. Germline values: CDR1 LGHNT, CDR2 FRNRAP. CDR3 length equals 15 residues.